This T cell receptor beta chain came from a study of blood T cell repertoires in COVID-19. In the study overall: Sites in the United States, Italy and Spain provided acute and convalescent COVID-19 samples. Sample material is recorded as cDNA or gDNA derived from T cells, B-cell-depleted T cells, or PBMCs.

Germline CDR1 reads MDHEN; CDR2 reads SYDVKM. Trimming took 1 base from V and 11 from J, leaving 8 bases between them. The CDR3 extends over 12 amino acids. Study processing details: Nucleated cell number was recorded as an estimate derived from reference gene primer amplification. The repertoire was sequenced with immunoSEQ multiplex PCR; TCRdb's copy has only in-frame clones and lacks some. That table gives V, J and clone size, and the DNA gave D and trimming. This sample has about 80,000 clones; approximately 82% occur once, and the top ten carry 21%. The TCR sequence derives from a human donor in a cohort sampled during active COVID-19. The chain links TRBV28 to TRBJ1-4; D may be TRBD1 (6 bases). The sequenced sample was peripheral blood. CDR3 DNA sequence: TGTGCCAGCAGTTTATACAGGGACAAACTGTTTTTT. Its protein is CASSLYRDKLFF. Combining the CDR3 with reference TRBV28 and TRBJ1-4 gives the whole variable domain DVKVTQSSRYLVKRTGEKVFLECVQDMDHENMFWYRQDPGLGLRLIYFSYDVKMKEKGDIPEGYSVSREKKERFSLILESASTNQTSMYLCASSLYRDKLFFGSGTQLSVL.